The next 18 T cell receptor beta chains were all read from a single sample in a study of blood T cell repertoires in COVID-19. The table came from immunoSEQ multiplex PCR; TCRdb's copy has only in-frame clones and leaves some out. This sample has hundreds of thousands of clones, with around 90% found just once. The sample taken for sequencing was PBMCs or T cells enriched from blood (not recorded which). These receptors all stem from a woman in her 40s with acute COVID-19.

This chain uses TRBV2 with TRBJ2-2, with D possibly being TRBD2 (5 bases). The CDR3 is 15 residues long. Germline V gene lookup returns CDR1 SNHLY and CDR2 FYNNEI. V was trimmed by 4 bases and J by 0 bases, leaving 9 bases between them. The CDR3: CASSADYPNTGELFF. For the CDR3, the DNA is TGTGCCAGCAGTGCAGACTATCCGAACACCGGGGAGCTGTTTTTT.

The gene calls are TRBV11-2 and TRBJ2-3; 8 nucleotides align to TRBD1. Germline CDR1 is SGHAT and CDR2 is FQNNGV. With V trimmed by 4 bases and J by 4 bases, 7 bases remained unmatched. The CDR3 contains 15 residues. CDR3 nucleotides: TGTGCCAGCAGCTACTCAGGGGGCGCCGCAGATACGCAGTATTTT. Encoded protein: CASSYSGGAADTQYF.

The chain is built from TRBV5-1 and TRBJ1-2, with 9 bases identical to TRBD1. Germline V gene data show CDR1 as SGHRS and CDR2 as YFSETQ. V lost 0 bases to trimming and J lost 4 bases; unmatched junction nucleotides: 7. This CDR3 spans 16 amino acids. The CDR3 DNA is TGCGCCAGCAGCTTGGGGGCCACAGGGGGCCCCTATGGCTACACCTTC. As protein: CASSLGATGGPYGYTF. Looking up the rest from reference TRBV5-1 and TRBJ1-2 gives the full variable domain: KAGVTQTPRYLIKTRGQQVTLSCSPISGHRSVSWYQQTPGQGLQFLFEYFSETQRNKGNFPGRFSGRQFSNSRSEMNVSTLELGDSALYLCASSLGATGGPYGYTFGSGTRLTVV.

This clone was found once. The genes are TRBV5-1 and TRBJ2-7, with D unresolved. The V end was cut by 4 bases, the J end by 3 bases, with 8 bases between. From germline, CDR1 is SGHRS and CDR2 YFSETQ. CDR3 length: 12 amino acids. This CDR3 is CASSPQLYEQYF. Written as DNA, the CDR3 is TGCGCCAGCAGCCCTCAACTCTACGAGCAGTACTTC.

The CDR3 DNA sequence: TGCGCCAGCAGCTTGAATACAGGGAACACTGAAGCTTTCTTT. Translation: CASSLNTGNTEAFF. This rearrangement joins TRBV5-1 to TRBJ1-1, with a tentative D call TRBD1 (5 bases). Trimming took off 1 base at V and 1 base at J, with 8 bases between the two ends. This CDR3 region has 14 residues. Per germline, CDR1 SGHRS and CDR2 YFSETQ. Full variable domain (remainder filled in from reference TRBV5-1 and TRBJ1-1): KAGVTQTPRYLIKTRGQQVTLSCSPISGHRSVSWYQQTPGQGLQFLFEYFSETQRNKGNFPGRFSGRQFSNSRSEMNVSTLELGDSALYLCASSLNTGNTEAFFGQGTRLTVV.

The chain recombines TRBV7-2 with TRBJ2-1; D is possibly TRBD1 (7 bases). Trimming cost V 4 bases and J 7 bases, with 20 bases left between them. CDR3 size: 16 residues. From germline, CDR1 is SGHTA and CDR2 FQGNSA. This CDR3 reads CASSSRARGRENEQFF. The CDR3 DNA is TGTGCCAGCAGCTCCCGGGCGAGGGGGCGGGAAAATGAGCAGTTCTTC.

CDR3 sequence: CSVEDKGDNQETQYF. CDR3 in DNA: TGCAGCGTTGAAGATAAGGGGGACAATCAAGAGACCCAGTACTTC. This chain links TRBV29-1 with TRBJ2-5, with a tentative D call TRBD1 (6 bases). The CDR3 sequence is 15 residues long. Deletions cut 0 bases from V and 2 bases from J, with 13 bases between. Germline-derived CDR1 and CDR2 are SQVTM and ANQGSEA.

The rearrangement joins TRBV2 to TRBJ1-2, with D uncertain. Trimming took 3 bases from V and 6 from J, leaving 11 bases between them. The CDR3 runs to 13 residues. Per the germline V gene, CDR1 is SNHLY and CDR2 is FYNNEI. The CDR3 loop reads CASSEQATNGYTF. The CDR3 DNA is TGTGCCAGCAGTGAGCAGGCGACCAATGGCTACACCTTC.

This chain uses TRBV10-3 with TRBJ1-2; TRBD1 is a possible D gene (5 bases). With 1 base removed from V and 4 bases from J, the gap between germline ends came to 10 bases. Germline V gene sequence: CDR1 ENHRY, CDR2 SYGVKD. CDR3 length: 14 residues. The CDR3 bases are TGTGCCATCAGTGAGTACAGGTCGAGCTATGGCTACACCTTC. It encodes CAISEYRSSYGYTF.

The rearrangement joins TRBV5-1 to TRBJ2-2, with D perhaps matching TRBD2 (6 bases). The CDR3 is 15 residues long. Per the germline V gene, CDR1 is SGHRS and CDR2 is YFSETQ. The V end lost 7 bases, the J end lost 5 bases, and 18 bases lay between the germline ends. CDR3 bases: TGCGCCAGCCTCAAGTCCCCGGGGGTAACCGGGGAGCTGTTTTTT. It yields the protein CASLKSPGVTGELFF.

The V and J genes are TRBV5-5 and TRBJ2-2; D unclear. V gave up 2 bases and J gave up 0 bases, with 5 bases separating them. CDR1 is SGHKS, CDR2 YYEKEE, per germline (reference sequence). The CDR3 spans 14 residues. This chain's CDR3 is CASSFLPNTGELFF. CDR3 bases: TGTGCCAGCAGCTTCCTCCCGAACACCGGGGAGCTGTTTTTT.

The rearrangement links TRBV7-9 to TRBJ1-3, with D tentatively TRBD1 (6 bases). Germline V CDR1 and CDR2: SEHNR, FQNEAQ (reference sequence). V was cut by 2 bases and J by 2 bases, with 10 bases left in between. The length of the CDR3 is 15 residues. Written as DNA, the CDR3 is TGTGCCAGCAGCTTACTCGACAGGCCTGGAAACACCATATATTTT. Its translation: CASSLLDRPGNTIYF.

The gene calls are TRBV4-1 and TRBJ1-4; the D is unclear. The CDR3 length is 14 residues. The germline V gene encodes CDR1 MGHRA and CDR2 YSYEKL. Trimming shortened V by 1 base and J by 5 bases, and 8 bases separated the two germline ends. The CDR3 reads CASSQVSSNEKLFF. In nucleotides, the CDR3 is TGCGCCAGCAGCCAAGTTAGCTCGAATGAAAAACTGTTTTTT.

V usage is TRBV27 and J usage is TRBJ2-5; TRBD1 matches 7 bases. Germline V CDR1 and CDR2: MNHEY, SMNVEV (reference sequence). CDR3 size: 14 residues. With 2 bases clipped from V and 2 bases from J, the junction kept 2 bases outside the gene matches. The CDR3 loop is CASSLGTVQETQYF. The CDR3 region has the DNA TGTGCCAGCAGTTTAGGGACAGTTCAAGAGACCCAGTACTTC.

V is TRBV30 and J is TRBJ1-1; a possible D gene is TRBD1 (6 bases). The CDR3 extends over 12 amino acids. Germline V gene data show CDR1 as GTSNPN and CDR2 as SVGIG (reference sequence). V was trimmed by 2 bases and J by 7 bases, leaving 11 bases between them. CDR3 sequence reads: CAWSFGGFEAFF. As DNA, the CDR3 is TGTGCCTGGAGTTTTGGGGGCTTTGAAGCTTTCTTT.

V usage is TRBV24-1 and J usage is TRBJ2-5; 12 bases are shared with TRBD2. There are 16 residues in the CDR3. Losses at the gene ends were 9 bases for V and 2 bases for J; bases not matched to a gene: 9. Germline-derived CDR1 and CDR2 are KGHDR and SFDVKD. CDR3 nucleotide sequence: TGTGCCACCTCCCCGGGGACTAGCGGGCCACAAGAGACCCAGTACTTC. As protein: CATSPGTSGPQETQYF.

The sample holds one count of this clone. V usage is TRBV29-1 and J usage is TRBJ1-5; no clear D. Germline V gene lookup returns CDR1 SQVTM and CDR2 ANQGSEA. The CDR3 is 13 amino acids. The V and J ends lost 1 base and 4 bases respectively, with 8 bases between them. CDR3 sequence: CSVEVGSNQPQHF. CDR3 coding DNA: TGCAGCGTTGAAGTTGGCAGTAATCAGCCCCAGCATTTT.

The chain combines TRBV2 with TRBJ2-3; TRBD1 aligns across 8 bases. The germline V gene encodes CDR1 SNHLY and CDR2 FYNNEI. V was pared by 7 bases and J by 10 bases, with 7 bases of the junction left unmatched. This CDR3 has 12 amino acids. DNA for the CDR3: TGTGCCAGCACTACCGAGGACAGGGCGCAGTATTTT. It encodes CASTTEDRAQYF.